A selection of T cell receptor beta chains follows, all from one sample in a study of identical twins. TCRdb reprocessed the 5' RACE reads with MiXCR, giving one entry per CDR3 protein. The sample includes 500,000 to 650,000 distinct CDR3 sequences, roughly 7.2% seen only once; the top ten take about 1.5%. The same sample was also used in a study of yellow fever vaccine responses in identical twins.

Source material: PBMCs. The source is a woman aged 18-29 years in good health. Both conserved end residues are part of each CDR3. A D gene is named only where the DNA matches it firmly.

v_gene,j_gene,d_gene,CDR3aa
TRBV4-2,TRBJ1-2,NA,CASSQDGLNYGYTF
TRBV9,TRBJ2-4,NA,CASSVSQGIGAGKNIQYF
TRBV29-1,TRBJ2-5,NA,CSVEEVAGETQYF
TRBV7-8,TRBJ2-7,NA,CASSLTRTSYEQYF
TRBV15,TRBJ1-1,NA,CATSPGVRNTEAFF
TRBV10-3,TRBJ2-7,TRBD2,CAISEEAGAYEQYF
TRBV20-1,TRBJ2-2,TRBD2,CSARMTSGGDTGELFF
TRBV7-2,TRBJ2-3,NA,CASSLPSLASTDTQYF
TRBV6-2/TRBV6-3,TRBJ2-1,NA,CASSYFPESGEQFF
TRBV25-1,TRBJ1-6,NA,CASLSGGNSPLHF
TRBV19,TRBJ1-1,NA,CASTRRAMNTEAFF
TRBV7-9,TRBJ2-3,TRBD1,CASSKLQGARFTDTQYF
TRBV27,TRBJ2-1,TRBD1,CASSQSGTVLYNEQFF
TRBV29-1,TRBJ2-3,TRBD2,CSVALAGGTDTQYF
TRBV4-1,TRBJ2-3,TRBD2,CASSQELAGGADTQYF
TRBV21-1,TRBJ1-1,NA,CASSKVGGNTEAFF
TRBV10-1,TRBJ2-7,NA,CASSERGPYEQYF
TRBV12-3/TRBV12-4,TRBJ2-5,TRBD2,CASSLARGAGETQYF
TRBV12-3/TRBV12-4,TRBJ2-2,NA,CASSLGGGTGELFF
TRBV12-3/TRBV12-4,TRBJ2-6,NA,CASSLRASGANVLTF
TRBV2,TRBJ1-2,NA,CASSATGHGGYTF
TRBV6-5,TRBJ1-1,NA,CASSQGLPEAFF
TRBV5-1,TRBJ2-5,TRBD1,CASSLEDREGETQYF
TRBV7-6,TRBJ2-4,TRBD2,CASSLGLGLAGGGIQYF
TRBV20-1,TRBJ1-4,NA,CSAAGVDEKLFF
TRBV5-1,TRBJ2-1,TRBD2,CASSLAPPSGGVNEQFF